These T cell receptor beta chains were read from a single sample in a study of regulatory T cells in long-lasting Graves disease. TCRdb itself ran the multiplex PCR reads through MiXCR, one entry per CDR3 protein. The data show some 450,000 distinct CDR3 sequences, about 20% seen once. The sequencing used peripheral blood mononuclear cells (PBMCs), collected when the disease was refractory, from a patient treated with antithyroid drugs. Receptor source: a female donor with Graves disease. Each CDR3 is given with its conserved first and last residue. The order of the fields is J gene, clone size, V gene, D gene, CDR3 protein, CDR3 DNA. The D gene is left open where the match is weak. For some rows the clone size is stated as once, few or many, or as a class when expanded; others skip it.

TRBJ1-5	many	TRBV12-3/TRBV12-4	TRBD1	CASSRDRVNQPQHF	TGTGCCAGCAGCCGGGACAGGGTAAATCAGCCCCAGCATTTT
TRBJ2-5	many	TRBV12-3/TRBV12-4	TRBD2	CASSLRPSGRAQETQYF	TGTGCCAGCAGTTTAAGGCCTAGCGGGAGGGCCCAAGAGACCCAGTACTTC
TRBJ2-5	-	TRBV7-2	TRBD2	CASSRLAGGGYQETQYF	TGTGCCAGCAGCCGACTAGCGGGAGGGGGTTACCAAGAGACCCAGTACTTC
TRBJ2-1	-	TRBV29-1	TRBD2	CSVGASGSLDEQFF	TGCAGCGTTGGAGCTAGCGGGAGTCTGGATGAGCAGTTCTTC
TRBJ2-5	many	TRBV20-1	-	CSANRGLETQYF	TGCAGTGCTAATCGGGGGCTGGAGACCCAGTACTTC
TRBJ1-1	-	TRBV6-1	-	CASQNGGLRGGGTEAFF	TGTGCCAGCCAAAATGGCGGGTTAAGGGGGGGCGGAACTGAAGCTTTCTTT
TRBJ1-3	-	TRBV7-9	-	CASSFEYSGNTIYF	TGTGCCAGCAGCTTCGAATACTCTGGAAACACCATATATTTT
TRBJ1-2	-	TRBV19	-	CASSTAAGRNYGYTF	TGTGCCAGTAGTACCGCGGCAGGGAGGAACTATGGCTACACCTTC
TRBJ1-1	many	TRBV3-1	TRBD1	CASSQAGQKAFF	TGTGCCAGCAGCCAAGCGGGACAGAAAGCTTTCTTT
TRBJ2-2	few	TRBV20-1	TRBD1	CSARDRGWGELFF	TGCAGTGCTCGGGACAGGGGGTGGGGGGAGCTGTTTTTT
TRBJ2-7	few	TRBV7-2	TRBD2	CASSHAAGGYGTSGRAGEQYF	TGTGCCAGCAGCCATGCCGCGGGGGGGTACGGGACTAGCGGGAGGGCCGGTGAGCAGTACTTC
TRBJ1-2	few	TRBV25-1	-	CASSVSGGYTF	TGTGCCAGCAGTGTTTCCGGTGGCTACACCTTC
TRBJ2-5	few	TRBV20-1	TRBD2	CSRRGSQEETQYF	TGCAGTCGTCGCGGGAGCCAGGAAGAGACCCAGTACTTC
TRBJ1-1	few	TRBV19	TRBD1	CASYMKKGAGVSEAFF	TGTGCCTCGTATATGAAGAAGGGGGCAGGGGTCTCCGAAGCTTTCTTT
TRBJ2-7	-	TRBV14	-	CASSQERGLNYEQYF	TGTGCCAGCAGCCAAGAACGCGGGTTAAACTACGAGCAGTACTTC
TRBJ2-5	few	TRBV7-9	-	CASSLENAVADQETQYF	TGTGCCAGCAGCTTAGAGAACGCGGTAGCGGACCAAGAGACCCAGTACTTC
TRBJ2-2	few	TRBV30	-	CAWSPTGADTGELFF	TGTGCCTGGAGCCCGACAGGAGCGGACACCGGGGAGCTGTTTTTT
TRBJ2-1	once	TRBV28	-	CASTSSGLIDNEQFF	TGTGCCAGCACCTCATCGGGTCTCATTGACAATGAGCAGTTCTTC
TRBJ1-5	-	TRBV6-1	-	CASSTTGMGQPQHF	TGTGCCAGCAGCACAACAGGGATGGGTCAGCCCCAGCATTTT
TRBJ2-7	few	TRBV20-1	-	CSARDTSGPSYEQYF	TGCAGTGCTAGAGATACAAGCGGACCCTCCTACGAGCAGTACTTC
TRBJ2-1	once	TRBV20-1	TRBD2	CSAGHVGGLADRSSYNEQFF	TGCAGTGCCGGTCACGTTGGGGGTCTAGCGGATAGAAGCTCCTACAATGAGCAGTTCTTC
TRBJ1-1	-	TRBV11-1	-	CASSFIVGQLLMNTEAFF	TGTGCCAGCAGCTTTATAGTTGGACAACTTCTCATGAACACTGAAGCTTTCTTT